The 7 T cell receptor beta chains below all came from one sample that was sequenced in a study of T cells in Graves' hyperthyroidism and ophthalmopathy. RNA transcripts gave rise to amplified TCR beta CDR3 regions. TCR CDR3 underwent first-round RT-PCR with the HTBI primer set. Using its own MiXCR run on the multiplex PCR reads, TCRdb lists one record per CDR3 protein. The sample lists some 350,000 distinct CDR3 sequences; about 19% were seen once. The sequenced material came from blood. The source of these receptors is a woman aged 18-29 years with Graves' hyperthyroidism.

This clonotype was detected many times. This chain links TRBV5-1 with TRBJ1-2, with 7 nucleotides matching TRBD1. V gave up 2 bases and J gave up 7 bases; unmatched junction bases: 5. Germline CDR1 reads SGHRS; CDR2 reads YFSETQ. The CDR3 length is 13 residues. CDR3 nucleotides: TGCGCCAGCAGCTTATCCAGGGACAGTGGCTACACCTTC. Amino acid sequence: CASSLSRDSGYTF.

A few counts support this clonotype. The rearrangement links TRBV5-1 to TRBJ1-2, with D possibly matching TRBD1 (6 bases). Trimming took off 4 bases at V and 8 bases at J, with 21 bases between the two ends. The germline gives CDR1 SGHRS, CDR2 YFSETQ. The CDR3 loop spans 15 amino acids. CDR3 protein: CASSPRGGPWWGYTF. CDR3 bases: TGCGCCAGCAGCCCCAGAGGGGGGCCCTGGTGGGGCTACACCTTC.

Points on this clonotype: A much larger clone is a single base away; this may be a read error. The V gene is TRBV4-2, the J gene TRBJ2-7; 10 bases align to TRBD2. This CDR3 has 15 amino acids. The V segment lost 1 base and the J segment 2 bases; nucleotides outside the gene matches: 2. Germline V gene data show CDR1 as LGHNA and CDR2 as YNFKEQ. The CDR3, as DNA: TGTGCCAGCAGCCAAGTAGCGGGGGGACCCTACGAGCAGTACTTC. Translating it yields CASSQVAGGPYEQYF.

This clonotype was recorded at least ten times. V usage is TRBV7-8 and J usage is TRBJ1-2, with D hard to call. Germline V lookup: CDR1 SGHVS, CDR2 FQNEAQ. The V end was cut by 1 base, the J end by 1 base, with 7 bases between. The CDR3 has 14 residues. CDR3 nucleotides: TGTGCCAGCAGCTTAGAGGCCCGTAACTATGGCTACACCTTC. Its protein is CASSLEARNYGYTF.

This clonotype was observed at least ten times. The DNA of the CDR3 is TGTGCCAGTTGGGAGGCCCAGAAGGTCAATCAGCCCCAGCATTTT. Its protein product is CASWEAQKVNQPQHF. The chain uses TRBV6-1 and TRBJ1-5; the D is unclear. The CDR3 contains 15 residues. Trimming stripped 9 bases from V and 3 bases from J, with 18 bases between. CDR1 MNHNS and CDR2 SASEGT come from the germline V gene.

The table lists this clonotype with many counts. The chain combines TRBV6-1 with TRBJ1-2; D not certain. The CDR3 totals 13 residues. The V end lost 2 bases, the J end lost 6 bases, and 10 bases lay between the germline ends. CDR1 is MNHNS, CDR2 SASEGT, per germline. The CDR3 here is CASSEPNTDGYTF. CDR3 bases: TGTGCCAGCAGTGAACCCAACACCGATGGCTACACCTTC.

This clonotype was observed at least ten times. The V call is TRBV5-1, the J call TRBJ1-4; D gene uncertain. V lost 2 bases and J 3 bases, leaving 8 bases between the germline ends. The CDR3 loop spans 14 amino acids. Germline V gene sequence: CDR1 SGHRS, CDR2 YFSETQ. The CDR3 sequence: CASSFGRSNEKLFF. The CDR3 nucleotides read TGCGCCAGCAGCTTCGGCCGCTCTAATGAAAAACTGTTTTTT. The whole variable domain, remainder taken from reference TRBV5-1 and TRBJ1-4, is KAGVTQTPRYLIKTRGQQVTLSCSPISGHRSVSWYQQTPGQGLQFLFEYFSETQRNKGNFPGRFSGRQFSNSRSEMNVSTLELGDSALYLCASSFGRSNEKLFFGSGTQLSVL.